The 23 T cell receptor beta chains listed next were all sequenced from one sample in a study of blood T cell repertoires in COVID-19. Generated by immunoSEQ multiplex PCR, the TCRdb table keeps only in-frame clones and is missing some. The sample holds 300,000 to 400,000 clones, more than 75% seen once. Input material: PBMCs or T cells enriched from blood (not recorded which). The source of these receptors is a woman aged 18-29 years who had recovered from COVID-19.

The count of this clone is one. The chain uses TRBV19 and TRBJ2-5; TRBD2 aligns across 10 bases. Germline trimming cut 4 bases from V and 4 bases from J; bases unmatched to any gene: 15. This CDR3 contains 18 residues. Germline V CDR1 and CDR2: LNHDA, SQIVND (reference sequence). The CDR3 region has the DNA TGTGCCAGTAGTAGGCTAAAAAGCGGGGGGGCTTTGAGAGAGACCCAGTACTTC. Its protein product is CASSRLKSGGALRETQYF.

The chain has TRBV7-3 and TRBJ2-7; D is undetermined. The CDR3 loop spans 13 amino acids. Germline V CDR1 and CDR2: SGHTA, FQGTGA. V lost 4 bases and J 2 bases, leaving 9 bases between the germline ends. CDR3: CASSSPRAYEQYF. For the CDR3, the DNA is TGTGCCAGCAGCTCCCCCCGGGCCTACGAGCAGTACTTC.

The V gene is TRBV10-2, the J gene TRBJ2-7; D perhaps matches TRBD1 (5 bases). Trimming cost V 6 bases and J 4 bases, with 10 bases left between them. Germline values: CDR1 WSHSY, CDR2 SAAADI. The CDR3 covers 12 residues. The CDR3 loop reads CASRNAGYEQYF. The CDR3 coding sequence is TGCGCCAGCAGAAACGCAGGGTACGAGCAGTACTTC.

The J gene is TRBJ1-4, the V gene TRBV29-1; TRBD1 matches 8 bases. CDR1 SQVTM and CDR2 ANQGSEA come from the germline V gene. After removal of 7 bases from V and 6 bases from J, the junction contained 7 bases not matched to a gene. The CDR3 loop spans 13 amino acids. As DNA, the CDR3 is TGCAGCGGCGTGAACAGGGGGGATGAAAAACTGTTTTTT. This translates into CSGVNRGDEKLFF.

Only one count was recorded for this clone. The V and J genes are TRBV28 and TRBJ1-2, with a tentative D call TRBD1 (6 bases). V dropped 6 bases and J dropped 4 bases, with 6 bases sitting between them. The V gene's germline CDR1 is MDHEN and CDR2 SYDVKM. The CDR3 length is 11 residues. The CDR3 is CASRDSYGYTF. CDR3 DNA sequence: TGTGCCAGCAGGGACAGCTATGGCTACACCTTC.

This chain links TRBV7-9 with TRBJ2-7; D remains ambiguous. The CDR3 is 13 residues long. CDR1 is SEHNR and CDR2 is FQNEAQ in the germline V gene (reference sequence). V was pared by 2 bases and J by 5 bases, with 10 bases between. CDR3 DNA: TGTGCCAGCAGCTTATTTGAGTATCACGAGCAGTACTTC. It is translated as CASSLFEYHEQYF.

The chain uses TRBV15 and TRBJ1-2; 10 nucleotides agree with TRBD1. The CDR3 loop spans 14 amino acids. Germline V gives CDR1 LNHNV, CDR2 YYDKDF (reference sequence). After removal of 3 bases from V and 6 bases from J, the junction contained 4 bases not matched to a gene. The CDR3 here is CATSSGQGEDGYTF. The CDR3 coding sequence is TGTGCCACCAGCAGTGGACAGGGGGAGGATGGCTACACCTTC.

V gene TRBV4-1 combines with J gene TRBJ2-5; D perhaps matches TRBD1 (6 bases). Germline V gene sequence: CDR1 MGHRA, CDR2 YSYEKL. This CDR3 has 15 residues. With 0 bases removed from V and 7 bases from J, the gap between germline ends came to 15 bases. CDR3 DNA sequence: TGCGCCAGCAGCCAAGATTCAGGGGATGTAGGGACCCAGTACTTC. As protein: CASSQDSGDVGTQYF.

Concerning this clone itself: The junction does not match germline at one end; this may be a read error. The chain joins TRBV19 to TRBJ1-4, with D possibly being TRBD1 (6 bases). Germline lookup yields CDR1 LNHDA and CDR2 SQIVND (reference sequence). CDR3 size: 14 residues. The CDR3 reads CASSTTTRRTAATF. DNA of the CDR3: TGTGCCAGTAGTACAACAACCCGCCGGACAGCAGCAACATTT.

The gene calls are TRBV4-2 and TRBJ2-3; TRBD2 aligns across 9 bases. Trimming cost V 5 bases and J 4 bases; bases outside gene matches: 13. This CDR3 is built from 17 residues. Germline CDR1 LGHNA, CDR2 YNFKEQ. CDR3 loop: CASSGSYLAGLADTQYF. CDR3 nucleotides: TGTGCCAGCAGCGGAAGTTACCTAGCGGGGCTGGCAGATACGCAGTATTTT.

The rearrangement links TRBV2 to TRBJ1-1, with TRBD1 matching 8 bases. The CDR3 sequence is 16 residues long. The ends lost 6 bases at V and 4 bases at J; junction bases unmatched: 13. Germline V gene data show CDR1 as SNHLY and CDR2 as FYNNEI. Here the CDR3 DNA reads TGTGCCAGCAGCTATGGTCTGACAGGGGAGATCACTGAAGCTTTCTTT. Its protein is CASSYGLTGEITEAFF.

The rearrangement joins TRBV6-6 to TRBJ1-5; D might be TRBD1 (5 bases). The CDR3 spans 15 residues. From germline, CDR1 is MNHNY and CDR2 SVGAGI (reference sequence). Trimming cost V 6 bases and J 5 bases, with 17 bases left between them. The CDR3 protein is CASRITGEPHQPQHF. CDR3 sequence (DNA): TGTGCCAGCAGGATCACGGGGGAGCCCCATCAGCCCCAGCATTTT.

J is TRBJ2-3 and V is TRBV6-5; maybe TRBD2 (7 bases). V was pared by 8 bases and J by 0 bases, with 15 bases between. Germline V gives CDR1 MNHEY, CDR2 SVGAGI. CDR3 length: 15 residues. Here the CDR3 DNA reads TGTGCCAGCGCAGGGGAGGGGGTTAGCACAGATACGCAGTATTTT. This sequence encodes CASAGEGVSTDTQYF.

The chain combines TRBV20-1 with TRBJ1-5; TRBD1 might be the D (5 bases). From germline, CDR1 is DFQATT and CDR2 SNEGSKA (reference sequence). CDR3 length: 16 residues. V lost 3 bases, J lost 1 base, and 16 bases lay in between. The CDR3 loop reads CSASPSRGGSNQPQHF. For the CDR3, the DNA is TGCAGTGCTAGTCCCTCTCGGGGGGGGAGCAATCAGCCCCAGCATTTT.

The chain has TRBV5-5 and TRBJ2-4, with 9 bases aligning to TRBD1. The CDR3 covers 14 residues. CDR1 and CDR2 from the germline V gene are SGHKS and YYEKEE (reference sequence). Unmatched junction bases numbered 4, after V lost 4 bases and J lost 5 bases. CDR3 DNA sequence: TGTGCCAGCAGCCCGTGGACAGGGGAAAACATTCAGTACTTC. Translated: CASSPWTGENIQYF. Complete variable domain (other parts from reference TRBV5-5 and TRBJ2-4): DAGVTQSPTHLIKTRGQQVTLRCSPISGHKSVSWYQQVLGQGPQFIFQYYEKEERGRGNFPDRFSARQFPNYSSELNVNALLLGDSALYLCASSPWTGENIQYFGAGTRLSVL.

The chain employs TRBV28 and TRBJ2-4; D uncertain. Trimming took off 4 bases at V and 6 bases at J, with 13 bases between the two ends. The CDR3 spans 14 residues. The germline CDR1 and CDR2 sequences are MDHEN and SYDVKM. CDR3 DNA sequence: TGTGCCAGCAGTTCGTCGGGTGAGCGAAACATTCAGTACTTC. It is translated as CASSSSGERNIQYF.

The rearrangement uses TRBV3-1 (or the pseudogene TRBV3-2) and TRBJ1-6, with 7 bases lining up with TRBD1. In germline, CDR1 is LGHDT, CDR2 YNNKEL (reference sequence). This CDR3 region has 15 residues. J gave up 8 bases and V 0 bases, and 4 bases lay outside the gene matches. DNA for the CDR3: TGTGCCAGCAGCCAAGAAACAGGGGCCCATTCACCCCTCCACTTT. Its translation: CASSQETGAHSPLHF.

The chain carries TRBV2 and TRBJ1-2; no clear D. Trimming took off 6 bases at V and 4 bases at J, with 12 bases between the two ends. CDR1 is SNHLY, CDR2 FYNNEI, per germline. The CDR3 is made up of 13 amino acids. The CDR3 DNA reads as TGTGCCAGCAGCGAGGGCGTCGGCTATGGCTACACCTTC. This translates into CASSEGVGYGYTF.

CDR3 protein: CASSYAKRMRGYTF. CDR3 nucleotides: TGTGCCAGCAGTTACGCGAAGAGGATGAGGGGCTACACCTTC. J is TRBJ1-2 and V is TRBV6-2 or TRBV6-3; D call uncertain. V was pared by 2 bases and J by 8 bases, with 15 bases between. The germline CDR1 and CDR2 sequences are MNHEY and SVGEGT. This CDR3 comprises 14 residues.

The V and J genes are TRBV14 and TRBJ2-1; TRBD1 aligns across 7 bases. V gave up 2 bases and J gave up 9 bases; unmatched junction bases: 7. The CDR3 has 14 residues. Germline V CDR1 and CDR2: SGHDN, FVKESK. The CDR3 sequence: CASSQPGTESEQFF. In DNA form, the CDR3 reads TGTGCCAGCAGCCAACCGGGGACAGAAAGTGAGCAGTTCTTC.

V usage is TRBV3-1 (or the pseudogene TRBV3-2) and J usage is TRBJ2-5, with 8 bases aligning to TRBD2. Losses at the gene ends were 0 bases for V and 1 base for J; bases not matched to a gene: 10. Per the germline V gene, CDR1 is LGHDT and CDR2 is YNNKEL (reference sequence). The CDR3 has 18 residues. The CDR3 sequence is CASSQEGVQRGFQETQYF. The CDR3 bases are TGTGCCAGCAGCCAAGAAGGGGTCCAGCGGGGGTTCCAAGAGACCCAGTACTTC.

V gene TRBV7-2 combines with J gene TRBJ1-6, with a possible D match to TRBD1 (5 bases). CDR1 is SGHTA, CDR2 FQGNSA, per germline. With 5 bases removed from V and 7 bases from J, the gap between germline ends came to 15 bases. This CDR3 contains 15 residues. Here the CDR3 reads CASSLRAGFNSPLHF. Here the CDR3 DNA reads TGTGCCAGCAGCCTCAGGGCTGGGTTCAATTCACCCCTCCACTTT.

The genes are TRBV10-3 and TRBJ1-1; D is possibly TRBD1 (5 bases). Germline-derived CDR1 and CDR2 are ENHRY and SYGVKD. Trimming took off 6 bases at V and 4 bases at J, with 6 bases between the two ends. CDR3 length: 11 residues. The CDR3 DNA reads TGTGCCATCAGGCAGGGCACTGAAGCTTTCTTT. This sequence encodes CAIRQGTEAFF.